This T cell receptor (beta chain) was documented in a study of beta chain features in type 1 diabetes. Study as a whole: Summed over all samples, the examined sorted cells came to about 110 million. Study observations and caveats: A greater similarity of naive, central memory and Treg TCRB repertoires was seen among patients than among healthy donors. Across all four CD4+ subsets, people with type 1 diabetes showed modestly shorter TCRB CDR3s. Insertions were fewer and deletions more numerous at VDJ junctions in type 1 diabetes patients.

This clone has a handful of counts. Its cognate antigen is unknown. Expressed TCRB transcripts were sequenced, since all the RNA that had been isolated was reverse transcribed. The method was immunoSEQ multiplex PCR; TCRdb's version includes in-frame clones alone and lacks a portion of them. The sample contains about 150,000 clones, around 10% of which appear only once. Material for sequencing was central memory CD4+ T cells from blood. The clonotype originates from a man aged 25 to 40 with type 1 diabetes.

DNA for the CDR3: TGTGCCAGTAGTCGGGAGACTAGCGGGGGGCAAGAGACCCAGTACTTC. It encodes CASSRETSGGQETQYF. The chain employs TRBV19 and TRBJ2-5; 13 bases are a match to TRBD2. The V and J ends lost 5 bases and 2 bases, in that order; junction bases with no gene match: 5. Germline CDR1 and CDR2: LNHDA and SQIVND (reference sequence). The CDR3 sequence is 16 residues long.